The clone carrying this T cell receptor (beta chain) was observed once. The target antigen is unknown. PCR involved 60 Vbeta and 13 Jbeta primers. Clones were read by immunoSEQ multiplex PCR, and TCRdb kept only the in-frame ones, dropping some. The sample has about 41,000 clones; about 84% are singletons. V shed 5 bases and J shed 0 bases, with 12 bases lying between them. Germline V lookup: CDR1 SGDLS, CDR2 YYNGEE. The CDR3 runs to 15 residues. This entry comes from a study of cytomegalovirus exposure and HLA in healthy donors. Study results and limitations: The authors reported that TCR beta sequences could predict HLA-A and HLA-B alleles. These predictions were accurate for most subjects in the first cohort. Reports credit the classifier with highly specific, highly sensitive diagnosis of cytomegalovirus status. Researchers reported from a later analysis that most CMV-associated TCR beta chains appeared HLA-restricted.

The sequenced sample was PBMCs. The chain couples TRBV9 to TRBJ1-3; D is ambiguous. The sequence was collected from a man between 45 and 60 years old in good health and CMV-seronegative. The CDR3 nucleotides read TGTGCCAGCAGGTCAGACGGAGGCTCTGGAAACACCATATATTTT. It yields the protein CASRSDGGSGNTIYF.